A single sample gave rise to the 16 T cell receptor beta chains below, sequenced in a study of blood T cell repertoires in COVID-19. Clones were sequenced by immunoSEQ multiplex PCR, and TCRdb holds only the in-frame ones, with some missing. The profile shows roughly 53,000 clones, about nine tenths of them singletons. Sequencing was performed on peripheral blood. These receptors were obtained from a woman aged 40 to 49 with active COVID-19.

This clone showed up just once. The V gene is TRBV2, the J gene TRBJ1-1; D is perhaps TRBD1 (5 bases). V was trimmed by 5 bases and J by 4 bases, leaving 20 bases between them. The CDR3 contains 16 residues. From germline, CDR1 is SNHLY and CDR2 FYNNEI. Written as DNA, the CDR3 is TGTGCCAGCAGTCCTACTAACCCCCTGCAGGGCACTGAAGCTTTCTTT. Protein: CASSPTNPLQGTEAFF.

The chain combines TRBV3-1 (or the pseudogene TRBV3-2) with TRBJ2-1; possible D gene TRBD2, 6 bases. The CDR3 contains 15 residues. Trimming took off 4 bases at V and 0 bases at J, with 10 bases between the two ends. CDR1 is LGHDT, CDR2 YNNKEL, per germline (reference sequence). Here the CDR3 DNA reads TGTGCCAGCAGCCGCTCCGGGGGCTCCTACAATGAGCAGTTCTTC. It specifies CASSRSGGSYNEQFF.

The genes are TRBV5-1 and TRBJ1-1, with TRBD1 identical over 7 bases. The CDR3 contains 16 residues. The V gene end was trimmed by 4 bases and the J gene end by 0 bases; junction bases not matched to a gene: 9. The V gene's germline CDR1 is SGHRS and CDR2 YFSETQ. The DNA of the CDR3 is TGCGCCAGCAGCCCCCGGGACAGCCACCTGAACACTGAAGCTTTCTTT. Its translation: CASSPRDSHLNTEAFF.

A note on this clone: Relative to the germline gene, one junction end is altered; a read error may explain this. The rearrangement uses TRBV7-8 and TRBJ2-7, with a tentative D call TRBD2 (6 bases). Germline V gene data show CDR1 as SGHVS and CDR2 as FQNEAQ. This CDR3 spans 13 amino acids. The CDR3 DNA is TGTGCCAGCAGCTTAGACTCGGTAGGGAGGCCGCACTTC. Translating gives CASSLDSVGRPHF.

A single count supports this clone. V usage is TRBV11-3 and J usage is TRBJ2-3; D is unresolved. Germline V gene data show CDR1 as SGHNT and CDR2 as YENEEA. This CDR3 region has 14 residues. The V gene lost 5 bases and the J gene lost 1 base, with 10 bases spanning the gap. CDR3: CASSPTRGTDTQYF. The DNA of the CDR3 is TGTGCCAGCAGCCCCACCCGAGGCACAGATACGCAGTATTTT.

This chain connects TRBV24-1 to TRBJ1-3; D perhaps matches TRBD1 (6 bases). Germline V CDR1 and CDR2: KGHDR, SFDVKD. CDR3 length: 16 residues. The V gene lost 8 bases and the J gene lost 0 bases, with 16 bases spanning the gap. The CDR3 DNA sequence: TGTGCCACCATCCTTGGACAGCCATTCTCTGGAAACACCATATATTTT. Translating gives CATILGQPFSGNTIYF.

The chain has TRBV6-2 or TRBV6-3 and TRBJ2-3; 8 bases map to TRBD2. Germline CDR1 and CDR2: MNHEY and SVGEGT. V shed 4 bases and J 0 bases; nucleotides not matched to a gene: 3. The CDR3 is made up of 15 amino acids. The CDR3 loop reads CASSSTSGSTDTQYF. CDR3 DNA sequence: TGTGCCAGCAGTTCAACTAGCGGAAGCACAGATACGCAGTATTTT.

The chain links TRBV18 to TRBJ2-1, with 10 nucleotides matching TRBD2. The CDR3 consists of 16 residues. Trimming removed 2 bases from V and 7 bases from J; junction bases left unmatched: 8. CDR1 KGHSH and CDR2 LQKENI come from the germline V gene. Here the CDR3 reads CASSPNLSGGANEQFF. The CDR3, as DNA: TGTGCCAGCTCACCAAACCTCAGCGGGGGGGCAAATGAGCAGTTCTTC. Together with reference TRBV18 and TRBJ2-1, the CDR3 gives the full variable domain: NAGVMQNPRHLVRRRGQEARLRCSPMKGHSHVYWYRQLPEEGLKFMVYLQKENIIDESGMPKERFSAEFPKEGPSILRIQQVVRGDSAAYFCASSPNLSGGANEQFFGPGTRLTVL.

The rearrangement links TRBV5-6 to TRBJ2-3; 9 nucleotides line up with TRBD1. CDR3 length: 14 residues. The J segment lost 4 bases and the V segment lost 6 bases, leaving 6 bases of the junction unmatched. Germline V gene data show CDR1 as SGHDT and CDR2 as YYEEEE. CDR3 DNA: TGTGCCAGCACCGGGACAGGGTGGGCAGATACGCAGTATTTT. Its protein is CASTGTGWADTQYF.

The genes are TRBV9 and TRBJ1-4; 7 bases fit TRBD1. The CDR3 totals 15 residues. Germline V gives CDR1 SGDLS, CDR2 YYNGEE. Trimming took 4 bases from V and 2 from J; bases not matched to a gene: 5. The CDR3, as DNA: TGTGCCAGCAGCACAGGGGTTATGACTAATGAAAAACTGTTTTTT. Translated, it gives CASSTGVMTNEKLFF.

The sample holds a few counts of this clone. The V call is TRBV27, the J call TRBJ1-4; D is unclear. Germline V CDR1 and CDR2: MNHEY, SMNVEV (reference sequence). V lost 8 bases and J lost 4, with 20 bases in between. CDR3 length: 16 residues. CDR3 sequence reads: CASRFGPPASNEKLFF. CDR3 bases: TGTGCCAGCCGCTTTGGGCCCCCGGCAAGTAATGAAAAACTGTTTTTT.

In DNA, the CDR3 is TGTGCCAGCTCCCAAGGGACTACGGGTCCCCAGCATTTT. It yields the protein CASSQGTTGPQHF. The V and J genes are TRBV18 and TRBJ1-5, with a tentative D call TRBD1 (5 bases). Germline loops: CDR1 KGHSH, CDR2 LQKENI. V lost 6 bases and J lost 10, with 16 bases in between. This CDR3 contains 13 residues.

The chain is built from TRBV9 and TRBJ1-2; no clear D gene. CDR3 length equals 15 residues. Germline V gene data show CDR1 as SGDLS and CDR2 as YYNGEE. With 0 bases removed from V and 4 bases from J, the gap between germline ends came to 13 bases. Here the CDR3 DNA reads TGTGCCAGCAGCGTAGGTCACTCGAGAGTCTATGGCTACACCTTC. Translation: CASSVGHSRVYGYTF.

The J gene is TRBJ2-2, the V gene TRBV19; 10 bases align to TRBD1. The CDR3 sequence is 15 residues long. Losses at the gene ends were 5 bases for V and 6 bases for J; bases not matched to a gene: 6. Germline CDR1 is LNHDA and CDR2 is SQIVND (reference sequence). The CDR3: CASSVTGGAAGELFF. CDR3 nucleotides: TGTGCCAGTAGTGTGACAGGGGGCGCGGCCGGGGAGCTGTTTTTT.

The rearrangement links TRBV7-2 to TRBJ2-3; tentative D call: TRBD2 (6 bases). Germline CDR1 reads SGHTA; CDR2 reads FQGNSA. This CDR3 is built from 15 residues. Trimming removed 5 bases from V and 0 bases from J, with 12 bases in between. The CDR3 reads CASSPWDSSTDTQYF. CDR3 DNA: TGTGCCAGCAGCCCCTGGGACTCCAGCACAGATACGCAGTATTTT.

This sequence joins TRBV18 and TRBJ2-7; 10 bases align to TRBD1. The CDR3 contains 13 residues. V lost 5 bases and J lost 9; bases outside the gene matches: 7. The germline CDR1 and CDR2 sequences are KGHSH and LQKENI. The CDR3 loop reads CASSSAGDRGQYF. DNA for the CDR3: TGTGCCAGCTCATCCGCCGGGGACAGGGGGCAGTACTTC.